This passage covers 14 T cell receptor beta chains from one sample sequenced in a study of blood T cell repertoires in COVID-19. Repertoires were generated with immunoSEQ multiplex PCR, while TCRdb's copy carries only in-frame clones and drops some. This sample has about 43,000 clones, with approximately 82% found just once. The sequencing input was peripheral blood. The receptor set was obtained from a woman of 80 years or more with acute or convalescent COVID-19.

V usage is TRBV24-1 and J usage is TRBJ2-3; 8 positions agree with TRBD1. The CDR3 has 14 residues. V trimming: 6 bases; J trimming: 5 bases; junction bases outside the gene matches: 6. Looked up from germline, CDR1 is KGHDR and CDR2 is SFDVKD. The CDR3 nucleotides are TGTGCCACCAGTCCCCAGGGGGCGGAAGATACGCAGTATTTT. This codes for CATSPQGAEDTQYF.

The chain couples TRBV19 to TRBJ2-6; no definite D call. Trimming stripped 1 base from V and 8 bases from J, with 6 bases between. This CDR3 has 13 residues. Germline loops: CDR1 LNHDA, CDR2 SQIVND (reference sequence). DNA of the CDR3: TGTGCCAGTAGTATAGTACAGTCCAACGTCCTGACTTTC. Encoded protein: CASSIVQSNVLTF.

The chain links TRBV7-2 to TRBJ1-2, with D perhaps TRBD1 (5 bases). The length of the CDR3 is 15 residues. Trimming stripped 0 bases from V and 4 bases from J, with 12 bases between. The germline V gene has CDR1 SGHTA and CDR2 FQGNSA. CDR3 bases: TGTGCCAGCAGCTTAGCACAGGCGGCCCTCTATGGCTACACCTTC. Translation: CASSLAQAALYGYTF.

The rearrangement joins TRBV5-5 to TRBJ1-5; D perhaps matches TRBD1 (5 bases). The germline CDR1 and CDR2 sequences are SGHKS and YYEKEE (reference sequence). The CDR3 runs to 17 residues. V was pared by 1 base and J by 7 bases, with 21 bases between. The CDR3 DNA reads as TGTGCCAGCAGCTTGAGTTTTTCGGGTCGGGGGGTGCAGCCCCAGCATTTT. Translation gives CASSLSFSGRGVQPQHF. Filled out from reference TRBV5-5 and TRBJ1-5, the complete variable domain reads DAGVTQSPTHLIKTRGQQVTLRCSPISGHKSVSWYQQVLGQGPQFIFQYYEKEERGRGNFPDRFSARQFPNYSSELNVNALLLGDSALYLCASSLSFSGRGVQPQHFGDGTRLSIL.

The rearrangement links TRBV6-1 to TRBJ1-1; no firm D call. This CDR3 is built from 14 residues. The ends were cut back, 3 bases at V and 1 base at J, with 9 bases in the middle. Germline V gives CDR1 MNHNS, CDR2 SASEGT. The CDR3 here is CASSDGPPNTEAFF. DNA of the CDR3: TGTGCCAGCAGTGATGGCCCCCCGAACACTGAAGCTTTCTTT.

The chain recombines TRBV27 with TRBJ2-7, with D tentatively TRBD1 (5 bases). This CDR3 comprises 13 residues. V was pared by 6 bases and J by 0 bases, with 9 bases between. Germline V gene data show CDR1 as MNHEY and CDR2 as SMNVEV (reference sequence). In DNA, the CDR3 is TGTGCCAGCAGGCGACAGAGCTCCTACGAGCAGTACTTC. This encodes CASRRQSSYEQYF.

The gene calls are TRBV7-2 and TRBJ1-2; a possible D gene is TRBD1 (5 bases). The CDR3 sequence is 13 residues long. The V gene lost 5 bases and the J gene lost 4 bases, with 11 bases spanning the gap. Germline loops: CDR1 SGHTA, CDR2 FQGNSA. In nucleotides, the CDR3 is TGTGCCAGCAGCGGGGCGTCAGGCTATGGCTACACCTTC. This sequence encodes CASSGASGYGYTF.

The rearrangement joins TRBV6-2 or TRBV6-3 to TRBJ2-5; D may be TRBD2 (6 bases). CDR3 length: 14 amino acids. CDR1 MNHEY and CDR2 SVGEGT come from the germline V gene. V was clipped by 0 bases and J by 5 bases, with 10 bases between them. The CDR3 is CASSYSGRGETQYF. CDR3 in DNA: TGTGCCAGCAGTTACTCTGGTCGGGGGGAGACCCAGTACTTC.

This chain uses TRBV6-2 or TRBV6-3 with TRBJ1-2; 11 positions agree with TRBD1. Germline V CDR1 and CDR2: MNHEY, SVGEGT. J gave up 6 bases and V 2 bases, and 5 bases lay outside the gene matches. The CDR3 length is 15 residues. CDR3 protein: CASSYRGQGADGYTF. The CDR3 DNA follows: TGTGCCAGCAGTTACCGAGGACAGGGGGCGGATGGCTACACCTTC.

The gene calls are TRBV13 and TRBJ1-6, with D possibly TRBD1 on 6 matching bases. V was pared by 7 bases and J by 6 bases, with 13 bases between. Germline V gene sequence: CDR1 PRHDT, CDR2 FYEKMQ (reference sequence). The length of the CDR3 is 14 residues. For the CDR3, the DNA is TGTGCCAGCACCCCAAGGGGGGGTAATTCACCCCTCCACTTT. Its protein is CASTPRGGNSPLHF.

The sample holds a few counts of this clone. The chain has TRBV7-9 and TRBJ1-1; weak D call: TRBD1 (5 bases). The CDR3 has 14 amino acids. The V gene lost 1 base and the J gene lost 6 bases, with 12 bases spanning the gap. Germline V gene lookup returns CDR1 SEHNR and CDR2 FQNEAQ (reference sequence). The CDR3 region has the DNA TGTGCCAGCAGCTTAGGTACAACAGGAGCTGAAGCTTTCTTT. Protein product: CASSLGTTGAEAFF.

CDR3 protein: CAWSAGTSALNEQFF. The CDR3 DNA is TGTGCCTGGTCAGCCGGGACTAGCGCCCTCAATGAGCAGTTCTTC. This rearrangement joins TRBV30 to TRBJ2-1; 10 bases match TRBD2. Trimming took 5 bases from V and 6 from J; bases not matched to a gene: 10. The CDR3 spans 15 residues. Per germline, CDR1 GTSNPN and CDR2 SVGIG (reference sequence).

This clone occurred once. This chain links TRBV2 with TRBJ1-4; no clear D gene. The CDR3 extends over 16 amino acids. The V and J ends lost 3 bases and 5 bases respectively, with 16 bases between them. The germline V gene has CDR1 SNHLY and CDR2 FYNNEI. The CDR3 coding sequence is TGTGCCAGCAGTGACCCCGTGACGGGAGAAAATGAAAAACTGTTTTTT. Its protein is CASSDPVTGENEKLFF.

V is TRBV7-9 and J is TRBJ1-2; D ambiguous. Germline values: CDR1 SEHNR, CDR2 FQNEAQ (reference sequence). This CDR3 is 14 amino acids long. The germline V and J ends were trimmed by 7 bases and 6 bases, with 18 bases remaining between them. The CDR3 bases are TGTGCCAGCACCACCGCTGCTAATGCAAATGGCTACACCTTC. This sequence encodes CASTTAANANGYTF.